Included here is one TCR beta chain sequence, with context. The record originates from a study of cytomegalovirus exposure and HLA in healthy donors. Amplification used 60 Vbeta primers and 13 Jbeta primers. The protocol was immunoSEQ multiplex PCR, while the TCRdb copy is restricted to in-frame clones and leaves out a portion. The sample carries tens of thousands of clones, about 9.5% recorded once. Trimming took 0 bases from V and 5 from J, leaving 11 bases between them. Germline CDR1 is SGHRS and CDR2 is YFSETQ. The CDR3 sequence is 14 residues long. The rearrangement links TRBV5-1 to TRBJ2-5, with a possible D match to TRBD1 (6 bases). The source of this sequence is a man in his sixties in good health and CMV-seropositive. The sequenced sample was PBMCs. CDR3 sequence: CASSLVRTDETQYF. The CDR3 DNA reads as TGCGCCAGCAGCTTGGTGCGGACAGATGAGACCCAGTACTTC.